This T cell receptor (beta chain) came from a study of T cell repertoires in cytomegalovirus infection. About the research overall: Public TCR beta signatures marked donors with CMV infection and the matching HLA.

In its sample, this clonotype was seen a few times. Its antigen is not identified. TCRdb recomputed calls from the reads with MiXCR, one row per CDR3 protein. Among around 290,000 distinct CDR3 sequences listed, 25% were seen once. This CDR3 is 12 amino acids long. The V end was cut by 4 bases, the J end by 5 bases, with 9 bases between. The germline V gene has CDR1 SGHRS and CDR2 YFSETQ. Study-wide results and limits: Cumulative frequency of public TCR beta families picked out carriers of CMV plus the relevant HLA. HLA-C-restricted, CMV-specific TCR beta clonotypes were dominant ex vivo.

The sample taken for sequencing was PBMCs. The receptor was derived from a human donor in good health (CMV status not recorded). Some clones in this sample may be carry-over from other donors' samples. The chain recombines TRBV5-1 with TRBJ1-1, with D unresolved. CDR3 DNA sequence: TGCGCCAGCAGCGGATGGGAGACTGAAGCTTTCTTT. Its translation: CASSGWETEAFF.